A single sample is the source of the 15 T cell receptor beta chains below, sequenced in a study of cytomegalovirus exposure and HLA in healthy donors. Primers included in the PCR were 60 Vbeta and 13 Jbeta primers. The data were produced by immunoSEQ multiplex PCR, yet TCRdb's version contains in-frame clones alone and is incomplete. The table has more than 150,000 clones, more than 85% seen once. Sequenced sample: PBMCs. The receptors come from a girl under three years old in good health and CMV-seronegative.

V usage is TRBV7-9 and J usage is TRBJ1-1; no reliable D call. This CDR3 spans 12 amino acids. V was clipped by 3 bases and J by 1 base, with 3 bases between them. Germline V gives CDR1 SEHNR, CDR2 FQNEAQ (reference sequence). CDR3 nucleotides: TGTGCCAGCAGCTTCCAGAACACTGAAGCTTTCTTT. Protein sequence: CASSFQNTEAFF.

V gene TRBV11-2 combines with J gene TRBJ2-2; 10 nucleotides align to TRBD2. Per germline, CDR1 SGHAT and CDR2 FQNNGV. CDR3 length: 17 amino acids. The ends lost 3 bases at V and 4 bases at J; junction bases unmatched: 8. CDR3 DNA sequence: TGTGCCAGCAGCTTTGCTAGCGGGGGCGAATTCACCGGGGAGCTGTTTTTT. Encoded protein: CASSFASGGEFTGELFF.

The chain couples TRBV7-2 to TRBJ2-7; 15 bases fit TRBD2. V lost 5 bases and J lost 6; bases outside the gene matches: 8. Germline values: CDR1 SGHTA, CDR2 FQGNSA. The length of the CDR3 is 16 residues. CDR3 coding DNA: TGTGCCAGCAGCAAGAGGGGACTAGCGGGAGGTTCCGAGCAGTACTTC. Residues: CASSKRGLAGGSEQYF.

The chain links TRBV7-3 to TRBJ1-2; 8 bases align to TRBD1. The CDR3 has 13 residues. Germline V gene data show CDR1 as SGHTA and CDR2 as FQGTGA. V lost 5 bases to trimming and J lost 10 bases; unmatched junction nucleotides: 9. CDR3 in DNA: TGTGCCAGCAGCCCGGACAGGGAAGGTCTCTACACCTTC. As protein: CASSPDREGLYTF.

V is TRBV2 and J is TRBJ1-3; D gene ambiguous. This CDR3 comprises 14 residues. CDR1 and CDR2 (germline): SNHLY, FYNNEI. V shed 3 bases and J shed 3 bases, with 9 bases lying between them. The CDR3 region is CASSDRGNGNTIYF. The CDR3 bases are TGTGCCAGCAGTGATCGGGGAAATGGAAACACCATATATTTT.

CDR3 nucleotides: TGTGCCAGCAGCTCGTACGAGGAGACCCAGTACTTC. It translates to CASSSYEETQYF. This chain uses TRBV5-4 with TRBJ2-5; D call uncertain. This CDR3 contains 12 residues. The germline gives CDR1 SGHNT, CDR2 YYREEE (reference sequence). V lost 3 bases and J lost 5, with 8 bases in between.

The chain joins TRBV7-3 to TRBJ2-3, with D possibly being TRBD2 (5 bases). Germline V lookup: CDR1 SGHTA, CDR2 FQGTGA. This CDR3 spans 16 amino acids. V lost 6 bases, J lost 0 bases, and 16 bases lay in between. DNA for the CDR3: TGTGCCAGCAGTGTAACTGGCGGGCCTAGCACAGATACGCAGTATTTT. Translated, it gives CASSVTGGPSTDTQYF.

The chain couples TRBV5-1 to TRBJ2-3, with D perhaps matching TRBD2 (6 bases). Germline lookup yields CDR1 SGHRS and CDR2 YFSETQ. The V and J ends lost 0 bases and 6 bases respectively, with 17 bases between them. The length of the CDR3 is 16 residues. CDR3 loop: CASSLVRGGVWDTQYF. CDR3 DNA: TGCGCCAGCAGCTTGGTCCGCGGAGGGGTTTGGGATACGCAGTATTTT.

The V and J genes are TRBV7-6 and TRBJ1-1, with a possible D match to TRBD1 (6 bases). The CDR3 totals 14 residues. V gave up 5 bases and J gave up 1 base, with 11 bases separating them. The V gene's germline CDR1 is SGHVS and CDR2 FNYEAQ. CDR3: CASSPRGRNTEAFF. CDR3 DNA sequence: TGTGCCAGCAGCCCTAGGGGGAGGAACACTGAAGCTTTCTTT.

Details on this clone: Other DNA sequences from this sample encode an identical CDR3 as well. This rearrangement joins TRBV4-2 to TRBJ2-7; possible D gene TRBD2, 5 bases. The CDR3 runs 13 residues. Trimming stripped 0 bases from V and 3 bases from J, with 6 bases between. CDR1 is LGHNA and CDR2 is YNFKEQ in the germline V gene. CDR3 in amino acids: CASSQDSGYEQYF. The CDR3, as DNA: TGTGCCAGCAGCCAAGACAGCGGCTACGAGCAGTACTTC.

This clone was detected a few times. The CDR3 reads CASSSSAQGAGSPLHF. The DNA for the CDR3 is TGTGCCAGCAGCTCATCAGCGCAGGGGGCAGGGTCACCCCTCCACTTT. The chain joins TRBV11-1 to TRBJ1-6, with TRBD1 matching over 8 bases. J lost 10 bases, V lost 4 bases, and 12 bases had no gene match. The CDR3 has 16 amino acids. Germline V gene lookup returns CDR1 SGHAT and CDR2 FQDESV (reference sequence).

The V gene is TRBV19, the J gene TRBJ2-1; the D gene is possibly TRBD2 (5 bases). Per germline, CDR1 LNHDA and CDR2 SQIVND (reference sequence). There are 16 residues in the CDR3. V lost 1 base, J lost 0 bases, and 10 bases lay in between. The CDR3 DNA sequence: TGTGCCAGTAGTATAGGGCGGACTTACTCCTACAATGAGCAGTTCTTC. Residues: CASSIGRTYSYNEQFF.

This clone has only a few counts. The CDR3 DNA reads TGCGCCAGCAGCCCCGGCGGTGGGGCCTCGACGGGCAACGAGCAGTACTTC. Its protein product is CASSPGGGASTGNEQYF. The rearrangement joins TRBV5-1 to TRBJ2-7; a weak D match, TRBD1 (5 bases). Germline V CDR1 and CDR2: SGHRS, YFSETQ. The V gene lost 4 bases and the J gene lost 5 bases, with 25 bases spanning the gap. This CDR3 region has 17 residues. The full variable domain, in which reference TRBV5-1 and TRBJ2-7 provide the parts outside the CDR3, is KAGVTQTPRYLIKTRGQQVTLSCSPISGHRSVSWYQQTPGQGLQFLFEYFSETQRNKGNFPGRFSGRQFSNSRSEMNVSTLELGDSALYLCASSPGGGASTGNEQYFGPGTRLTVT.

This chain joins TRBV5-1 and TRBJ2-7; 7 bases agree with TRBD1. This CDR3 comprises 14 residues. V lost 4 bases to trimming and J lost 4 bases; unmatched junction nucleotides: 8. Germline lookup yields CDR1 SGHRS and CDR2 YFSETQ. This chain's CDR3 is CASSMTGQGYEQYF. CDR3 nucleotides: TGCGCCAGCAGCATGACAGGGCAGGGTTACGAGCAGTACTTC. Variable domain in full (rest from reference TRBV5-1 and TRBJ2-7): KAGVTQTPRYLIKTRGQQVTLSCSPISGHRSVSWYQQTPGQGLQFLFEYFSETQRNKGNFPGRFSGRQFSNSRSEMNVSTLELGDSALYLCASSMTGQGYEQYFGPGTRLTVT.

Points on this clone: This specimen includes other DNA sequences encoding the same CDR3. V and J are TRBV5-1 and TRBJ2-1; D remains unclear. Between the trimmed V and J ends, which lost 0 bases and 0 bases, there was a span of 7 bases. CDR1 is SGHRS, CDR2 YFSETQ, per germline. The CDR3 totals 15 residues. The CDR3 DNA is TGCGCCAGCAGCTTGGCCGGGTCCTCCTACAATGAGCAGTTCTTC. It specifies CASSLAGSSYNEQFF.